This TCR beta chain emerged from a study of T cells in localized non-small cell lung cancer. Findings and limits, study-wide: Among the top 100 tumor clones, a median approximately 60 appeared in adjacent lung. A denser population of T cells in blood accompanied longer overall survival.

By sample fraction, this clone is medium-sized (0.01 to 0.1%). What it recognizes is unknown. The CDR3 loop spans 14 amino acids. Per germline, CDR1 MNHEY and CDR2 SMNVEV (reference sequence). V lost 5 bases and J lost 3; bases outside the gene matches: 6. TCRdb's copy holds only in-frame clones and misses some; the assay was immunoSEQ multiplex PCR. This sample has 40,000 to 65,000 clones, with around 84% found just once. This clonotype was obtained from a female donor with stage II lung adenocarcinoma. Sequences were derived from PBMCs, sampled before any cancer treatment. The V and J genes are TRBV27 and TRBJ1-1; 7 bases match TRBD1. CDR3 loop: CASSTRTGYTEAFF. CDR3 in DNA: TGTGCCAGCAGTACCCGGACAGGCTACACTGAAGCTTTCTTT.